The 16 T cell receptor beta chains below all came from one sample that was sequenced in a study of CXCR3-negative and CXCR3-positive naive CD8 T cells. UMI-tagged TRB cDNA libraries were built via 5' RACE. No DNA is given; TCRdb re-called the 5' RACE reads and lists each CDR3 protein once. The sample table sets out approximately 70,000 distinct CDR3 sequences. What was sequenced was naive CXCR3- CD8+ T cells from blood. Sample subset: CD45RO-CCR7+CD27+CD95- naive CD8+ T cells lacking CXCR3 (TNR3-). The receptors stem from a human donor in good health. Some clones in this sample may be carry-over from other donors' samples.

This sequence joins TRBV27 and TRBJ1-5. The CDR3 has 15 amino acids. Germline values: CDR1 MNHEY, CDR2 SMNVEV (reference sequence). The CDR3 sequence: CASSLSRASDQPQHF.

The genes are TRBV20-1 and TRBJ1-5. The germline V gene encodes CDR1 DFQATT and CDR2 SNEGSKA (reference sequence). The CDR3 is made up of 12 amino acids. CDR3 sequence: CSARRGNQPQHF.

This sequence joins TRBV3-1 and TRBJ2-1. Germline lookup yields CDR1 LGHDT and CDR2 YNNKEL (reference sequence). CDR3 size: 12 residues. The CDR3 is CASSQENNEQFF.

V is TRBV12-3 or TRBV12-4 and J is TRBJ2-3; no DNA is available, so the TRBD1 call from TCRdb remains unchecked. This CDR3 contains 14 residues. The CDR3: CASSGTGPWDTQYF.

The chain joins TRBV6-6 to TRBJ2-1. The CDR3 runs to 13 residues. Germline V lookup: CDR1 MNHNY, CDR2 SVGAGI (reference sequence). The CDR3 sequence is CASTIGGVYEQFF.

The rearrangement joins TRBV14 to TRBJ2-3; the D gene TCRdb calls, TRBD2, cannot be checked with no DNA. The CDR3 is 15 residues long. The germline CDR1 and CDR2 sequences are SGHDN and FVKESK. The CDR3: CASSRTLAGTDTQYF.

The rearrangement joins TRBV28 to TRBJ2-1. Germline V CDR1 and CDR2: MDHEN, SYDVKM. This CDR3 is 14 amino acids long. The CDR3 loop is CASSLTYSGNEQFF.

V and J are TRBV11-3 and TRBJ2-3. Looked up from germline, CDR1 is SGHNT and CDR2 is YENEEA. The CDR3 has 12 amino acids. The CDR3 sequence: CASSHALDTQYF. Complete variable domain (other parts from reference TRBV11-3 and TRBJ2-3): EAGVVQSPRYKIIEKKQPVAFWCNPISGHNTLYWYLQNLGQGPELLIRYENEEAVDDSQLPKDRFSAERLKGVDSTLKIQPAELGDSAVYLCASSHALDTQYFGPGTRLTVL.

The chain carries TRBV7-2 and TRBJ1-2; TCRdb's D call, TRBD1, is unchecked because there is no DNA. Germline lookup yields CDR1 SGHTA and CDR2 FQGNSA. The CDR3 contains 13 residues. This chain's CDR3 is CASSRTVSYGYTF.

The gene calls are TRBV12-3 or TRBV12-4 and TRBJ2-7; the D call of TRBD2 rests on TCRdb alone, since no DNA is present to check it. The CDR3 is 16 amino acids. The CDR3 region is CASSPKLAGFSYEQYF.

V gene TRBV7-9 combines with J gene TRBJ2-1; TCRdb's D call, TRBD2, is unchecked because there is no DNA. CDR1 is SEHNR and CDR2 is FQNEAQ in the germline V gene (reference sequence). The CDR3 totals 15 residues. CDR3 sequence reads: CASSLSSGRPHEQFF.

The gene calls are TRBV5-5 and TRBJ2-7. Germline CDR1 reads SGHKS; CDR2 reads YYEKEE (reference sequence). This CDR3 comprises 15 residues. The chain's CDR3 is CASSYGQTNSYEQYF.

Here the CDR3 reads CASSQDQGNEQFF. The rearrangement uses TRBV4-3 and TRBJ2-1; TCRdb outputs TRBD1, but without DNA this stays unchecked. CDR1 is LGHNA, CDR2 YSLEER, per germline. The CDR3 covers 13 residues.

The CDR3 region is CASSFTGEPYEQYF. J is TRBJ2-7 and V is TRBV7-9; TCRdb's D call, TRBD1, is unchecked because there is no DNA. The CDR3 consists of 14 residues. In germline, CDR1 is SEHNR, CDR2 FQNEAQ (reference sequence).

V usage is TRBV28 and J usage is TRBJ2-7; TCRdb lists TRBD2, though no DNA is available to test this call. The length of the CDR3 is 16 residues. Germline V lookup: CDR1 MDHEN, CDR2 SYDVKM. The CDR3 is CASSFLTSGNSYEQYF.

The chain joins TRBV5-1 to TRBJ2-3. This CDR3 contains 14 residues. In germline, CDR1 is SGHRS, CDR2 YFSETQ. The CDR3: CASSLGYGVDTQYF.